This TCR beta chain was found in a study of T-cell memory formation after mild COVID-19. Study information: Among the donors, TCR clusters were largely specific to each donor.

The TCR alpha and TCR beta cDNA libraries, bearing sample barcodes and UMIs, were generated by 5'RACE using constant-segment primers. TCRdb independently ran MiXCR on the 5' RACE reads; one entry per CDR3 protein. Among just under 550,000 distinct CDR3 sequences listed, about 20% were seen once. In regard to this clonotype: Its antigen is as yet unknown.

Findings of the study overall: Clones contracting day 15 to 85 were balanced CD4/CD8; later expanders leaned CD4+.

Sequencing was carried out using PBMCs or a T cell subset sorted from them (not recorded which). The origin of this receptor is an adult woman who had mild COVID-19 (a few samples of this study predate the infection). Cell type and time point are not known.

DNA of the CDR3: TGCAGTGCTAGGAAGAGAGTTAGGACTAGCGAGAAGGATGAGCAGTTCTTC. This codes for CSARKRVRTSEKDEQFF. The V and J genes are TRBV20-1 and TRBJ2-1, with 9 nucleotides matching TRBD2. From germline, CDR1 is DFQATT and CDR2 SNEGSKA (reference sequence). V trimming: 3 bases; J trimming: 8 bases; junction bases outside the gene matches: 17. This CDR3 is built from 17 residues.